These T cell receptor beta chains were read from a single sample in a study of vaccination effects on CD4 cells after COVID-19. TCRdb's copy holds only in-frame clones and misses some; the assay was immunoSEQ multiplex PCR. The repertoire holds roughly 50,000 clones, with roughly three quarters as singletons. Their target antigens are unknown. Sequencing was performed on CD4+ T cells from PBMCs cultured with HCoV-OC43 spike peptides, taken before COVID-19 vaccination. Receptors were obtained from a human donor who received a COVID-19 vaccine. Both conserved end residues are part of each CDR3. Each record gives: V gene, clone size, J gene, CDR3 protein. Part of the rows lack a size; the others show once, few, many or a class for expanded clones.

TRBV18	-	TRBJ1-4	CASSLGQGNEKLFF
TRBV9	-	TRBJ2-3	CASSVQIEADTQYF
TRBV9	-	TRBJ1-2	CASSVEPGTGGSGYTF
TRBV5-1	-	TRBJ2-5	CASSFNGETQYF
TRBV9	-	TRBJ1-3	CASSASRGPSGNTIYF
TRBV9	once	TRBJ2-2	CASSVGSGGPPRGELFF
TRBV27	-	TRBJ1-1	CASSLSGTGGSTEAFF
TRBV25-1	-	TRBJ1-4	CASSPRDREEKLFF
TRBV3-1/TRBV3-2	-	TRBJ1-2	CASSPSATDYYGYTF
TRBV24-1	-	TRBJ2-4	CATSDPGDSPYIQYF
TRBV5-6	-	TRBJ2-5	CASSLTGGPQETQYF
TRBV30	-	TRBJ2-1	CAWSVRVAINEQFF
TRBV5-8	once	TRBJ2-4	CASPRGLSGAGQRGYF
TRBV6-5	-	TRBJ2-3	CASSNSVRSTDTQYF
TRBV5-1	-	TRBJ2-5	CASSRSSRGLETQYF
TRBV5-1	-	TRBJ1-5	CASRDNYSNQPQHF
TRBV10-3	-	TRBJ1-3	CAISELGTLSGNTIYF
TRBV5-5	-	TRBJ2-1	CASNPLAGSSYNEQFF
TRBV2	-	TRBJ2-3	CASRETGGKDTQYF
TRBV12-3/TRBV12-4	-	TRBJ1-6	CASSRTANSPLHF
TRBV3-1/TRBV3-2	few	TRBJ1-4	CASSRDLGGVNEKLFF
TRBV2	-	TRBJ1-2	CASSVDRGSNYGYTF
TRBV2	-	TRBJ2-2	CASRRLVKVTGELFF
TRBV5-8	-	TRBJ1-1	CASPTNMDGRKNTEAFF
TRBV5-6	-	TRBJ1-2	CASSSPGQGRGYGYTF
TRBV19	-	TRBJ2-5	CASSIDNAGGPGETQYF
TRBV2	-	TRBJ2-5	CASSVSLASETQYF
TRBV27	-	TRBJ2-3	CASSLTRITSTDTQYF
TRBV2	-	TRBJ1-6	CASRTANSPLHF
TRBV24-1	once	TRBJ2-3	CATSRGGDTDTQYF
TRBV2	-	TRBJ1-5	CASTRQGVNQPQHF
TRBV5-1	-	TRBJ2-3	CASSFGLASDTQYF
TRBV5-1	-	TRBJ1-3	CASSLGSSGNTIYF
TRBV6-5	-	TRBJ1-2	CASRRDRDNYGYTF
TRBV19	-	TRBJ2-3	CATNEGTDTQYF
TRBV7-9	few	TRBJ1-2	CASSLGYMNGYTF
TRBV19	-	TRBJ2-3	CASSIRTSTDTQYF
TRBV29-1	once	TRBJ2-5	CSVEGWAQETQYF
TRBV6-2/TRBV6-3	-	TRBJ2-2	CASSDRGRATGELFF